This note documents a single T cell receptor (beta chain) sequence. These data originate in a study of blood T cell repertoires in COVID-19. One Seattle source followed patients from active infection through their disease course. Some clones are missing from TCRdb's copy, which holds only in-frame ones; the method was immunoSEQ multiplex PCR. The data show 110,000 to 150,000 clones, with around 75% seen just once and 4% to 5% held by the top ten. The CDR3 totals 12 residues. V dropped 2 bases and J dropped 10 bases, with 10 bases sitting between them. The TCR originated in a woman in her seventies with COVID-19, enrolled during active disease. Material for sequencing was peripheral blood. V and J are TRBV12-3 or TRBV12-4 and TRBJ2-3; D is possibly TRBD2 (5 bases). For the CDR3, the DNA is TGTGCCAGCAGTTTAACGGGTAGCGCGCAGTATTTT. This encodes CASSLTGSAQYF.